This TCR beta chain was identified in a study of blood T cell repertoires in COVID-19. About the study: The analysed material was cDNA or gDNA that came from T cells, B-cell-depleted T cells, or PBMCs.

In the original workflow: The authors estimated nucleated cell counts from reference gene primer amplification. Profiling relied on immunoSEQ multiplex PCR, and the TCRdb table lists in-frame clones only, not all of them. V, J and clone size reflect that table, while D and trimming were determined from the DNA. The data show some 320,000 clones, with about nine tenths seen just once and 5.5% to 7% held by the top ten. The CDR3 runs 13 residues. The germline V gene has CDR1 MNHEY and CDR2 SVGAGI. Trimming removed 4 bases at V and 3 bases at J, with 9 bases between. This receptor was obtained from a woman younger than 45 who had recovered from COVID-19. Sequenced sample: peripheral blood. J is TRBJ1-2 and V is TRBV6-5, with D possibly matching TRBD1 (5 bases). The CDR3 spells CASSWGGDYGYTF. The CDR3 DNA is TGTGCCAGCAGTTGGGGGGGGGACTATGGCTACACCTTC.